This entry features one T cell receptor (beta chain) sequence. As yet, its antigen is unknown. The data derive from a study of T cell repertoires in cytomegalovirus infection. There are 14 residues in the CDR3. CDR1 is MNHNY and CDR2 is SVGAGI in the germline V gene (reference sequence). The germline V and J ends were trimmed by 2 bases and 5 bases, with 11 bases remaining between them. TCRdb re-analysed the reads in MiXCR, keeping a single row per CDR3 protein. The data show about 770,000 distinct CDR3 sequences, almost 30% seen once. The chain carries TRBV6-6 and TRBJ2-3, with D maybe TRBD1 (5 bases). The sequences come from cultured CD8+ T cells from PBMCs, collected from culture after CMV antigen stimulation. This TCR came from a human donor in good health (CMV status not recorded). Some clones in this sample may be carry-over from other donors' samples. CDR3 region: CASSYDRREDTQYF. The CDR3 DNA sequence: TGTGCCAGCAGTTACGATCGCAGGGAAGATACGCAGTATTTT.